The rows below give T cell receptor beta chains drawn from one sample of a study of blood T cell repertoires in COVID-19. Data came from immunoSEQ multiplex PCR; TCRdb stores just in-frame clones and leaves some out. The repertoire holds some 110,000 clones, with over 80% as singletons. The sample was peripheral blood. These receptors all stem from a woman in her 70s with acute or convalescent COVID-19. CDR3s include the opening cysteine and the closing phenylalanine or tryptophan. A D gene is named only where the DNA matches it firmly. A clone size is listed for some rows: how often the clone was seen (once, few, many), or a class if it is expanded.

cdr3_length: 18
j_call: TRBJ2-1
d_call: TRBD2
v_call: TRBV28
clone_size: .
cdr3_aa: CASNSFSRGVGSYNEQFF
cdr3_nt: TGTGCCAGCAATTCCTTCTCCCGGGGGGTCGGCTCCTACAATGAGCAGTTCTTC

cdr3_length: 12
j_call: TRBJ1-1
d_call: .
v_call: TRBV12-3/TRBV12-4
clone_size: .
cdr3_aa: CASSKGRAEAFF
cdr3_nt: TGTGCCAGCAGCAAAGGGCGGGCTGAAGCTTTCTTT

cdr3_length: 15
j_call: TRBJ2-5
d_call: TRBD2
v_call: TRBV20-1
clone_size: .
cdr3_aa: CSASSPAGGRETQYF
cdr3_nt: TGCAGTGCTAGTAGCCCAGCGGGGGGGCGGGAGACCCAGTACTTC

cdr3_length: 13
j_call: TRBJ2-3
d_call: TRBD1
v_call: TRBV6-5
clone_size: .
cdr3_aa: CASSPRQGTTQYF
cdr3_nt: TGTGCCAGCAGTCCTAGACAGGGGACTACGCAGTATTTT

cdr3_length: 12
j_call: TRBJ2-7
d_call: .
v_call: TRBV19
clone_size: .
cdr3_aa: CASSVSGYEQYF
cdr3_nt: TGTGCCAGTAGTGTCTCCGGCTACGAGCAGTACTTC

cdr3_length: 14
j_call: TRBJ1-5
d_call: TRBD1
v_call: TRBV9
clone_size: .
cdr3_aa: CASSRTGGNQPQHF
cdr3_nt: TGTGCCAGCAGTCGGACAGGGGGGAATCAGCCCCAGCATTTT

cdr3_length: 17
j_call: TRBJ1-6
d_call: .
v_call: TRBV5-1
clone_size: .
cdr3_aa: CASCLAGGGESGSPLHF
cdr3_nt: TGCGCCAGCTGCTTGGCCGGCGGGGGGGAGAGTGGGTCACCCCTCCACTTT

cdr3_length: 13
j_call: TRBJ1-2
d_call: TRBD1
v_call: TRBV6-5
clone_size: few
cdr3_aa: CASSLTGDYGYTF
cdr3_nt: TGTGCCAGCAGTCTGACAGGGGACTATGGCTACACCTTC

cdr3_length: 17
j_call: TRBJ2-5
d_call: .
v_call: TRBV5-4
clone_size: few
cdr3_aa: CASSLGGAGLGQETQYF
cdr3_nt: TGTGCCAGCAGCTTGGGGGGGGCCGGACTAGGACAAGAGACCCAGTACTTC

cdr3_length: 15
j_call: TRBJ2-1
d_call: TRBD2
v_call: TRBV9
clone_size: .
cdr3_aa: CASSGIAGGPNEQFF
cdr3_nt: TGTGCCAGCAGCGGAATAGCGGGAGGGCCTAATGAGCAGTTCTTC

cdr3_length: 14
j_call: TRBJ1-2
d_call: .
v_call: TRBV13
clone_size: .
cdr3_aa: CASSLGARVGGYTF
cdr3_nt: TGTGCCAGCAGCTTGGGGGCGAGGGTTGGTGGCTACACCTTC

cdr3_length: 15
j_call: TRBJ1-4
d_call: .
v_call: TRBV5-6
clone_size: .
cdr3_aa: CASSLGLRALEKLFF
cdr3_nt: TGTGCCAGCAGCTTGGGTCTGAGGGCCCTTGAAAAACTGTTTTTT

cdr3_length: 15
j_call: TRBJ1-1
d_call: TRBD1
v_call: TRBV6-4
clone_size: few
cdr3_aa: CASSWDREANTEAFF
cdr3_nt: TGTGCCAGCAGTTGGGACAGGGAGGCGAACACTGAAGCTTTCTTT

cdr3_length: 15
j_call: TRBJ1-1
d_call: TRBD1
v_call: TRBV29-1
clone_size: .
cdr3_aa: CSVLPGQGGFTEAFF
cdr3_nt: TGCAGCGTTCTCCCGGGACAGGGAGGGTTCACTGAAGCTTTCTTT

cdr3_length: 13
j_call: TRBJ2-5
d_call: .
v_call: TRBV7-3
clone_size: .
cdr3_aa: CASSKGHQETQYF
cdr3_nt: TGTGCCAGCAGCAAGGGACATCAAGAGACCCAGTACTTC

cdr3_length: 15
j_call: TRBJ1-5
d_call: TRBD1
v_call: TRBV18
clone_size: .
cdr3_aa: CASSPQTGPTQPQHF
cdr3_nt: TGTGCCAGCTCCCCGCAGACAGGGCCCACTCAGCCCCAGCATTTT

cdr3_length: 13
j_call: TRBJ2-7
d_call: .
v_call: TRBV5-1
clone_size: once
cdr3_aa: CASSLGQRVEQYF
cdr3_nt: TGCGCCAGCAGCTTGGGACAGCGAGTAGAGCAGTACTTC

cdr3_length: 13
j_call: TRBJ2-7
d_call: .
v_call: TRBV14
clone_size: .
cdr3_aa: CASSQVRGHEQYF
cdr3_nt: TGTGCCAGCAGCCAAGTTAGGGGTCACGAGCAGTACTTC

cdr3_length: 14
j_call: TRBJ1-2
d_call: TRBD1
v_call: TRBV9
clone_size: .
cdr3_aa: CASSGSGGDYGYTF
cdr3_nt: TGTGCCAGCAGCGGTTCAGGGGGAGACTATGGCTACACCTTC

cdr3_length: 12
j_call: TRBJ2-7
d_call: .
v_call: TRBV7-9
clone_size: once
cdr3_aa: CASSLELTSQDF
cdr3_nt: TGTGCCAGCAGCTTAGAGCTCACCTCTCAGGACTTC

cdr3_length: 16
j_call: TRBJ2-3
d_call: TRBD2
v_call: TRBV7-3
clone_size: .
cdr3_aa: CASSSIAGGGTDTQYF
cdr3_nt: TGTGCCAGCAGCTCTATAGCGGGAGGGGGCACAGATACGCAGTATTTT

cdr3_length: 13
j_call: TRBJ2-1
d_call: TRBD2
v_call: TRBV6-5
clone_size: .
cdr3_aa: CASRLLAANEQFF
cdr3_nt: TGTGCCAGCAGGCTTCTAGCGGCCAATGAGCAGTTCTTC

cdr3_length: 16
j_call: TRBJ2-3
d_call: .
v_call: TRBV9
clone_size: .
cdr3_aa: CASSPQRTTLTDTQYF
cdr3_nt: TGTGCCAGCAGCCCCCAAAGGACTACCCTCACAGATACGCAGTATTTT

cdr3_length: 15
j_call: TRBJ1-2
d_call: .
v_call: TRBV18
clone_size: .
cdr3_aa: CASSPPRDSNYGYTF
cdr3_nt: TGTGCCAGCTCACCACCGAGAGACAGTAACTATGGCTACACCTTC

cdr3_length: 16
j_call: TRBJ2-3
d_call: .
v_call: TRBV14
clone_size: .
cdr3_aa: CASSQDRAHGAAAQYF
cdr3_nt: TGTGCCAGCAGCCAGGACAGAGCCCACGGCGCGGCGGCGCAGTATTTT

cdr3_length: 15
j_call: TRBJ2-2
d_call: TRBD1
v_call: TRBV5-1
clone_size: .
cdr3_aa: CASSLGTGNTGELFF
cdr3_nt: TGCGCCAGCAGCTTGGGGACAGGGAACACCGGGGAGCTGTTTTTT

cdr3_length: 11
j_call: TRBJ1-1
d_call: .
v_call: TRBV30
clone_size: .
cdr3_aa: CAWIQGTEAFF
cdr3_nt: TGTGCCTGGATACAGGGAACTGAAGCTTTCTTT

cdr3_length: 15
j_call: TRBJ2-3
d_call: TRBD2
v_call: TRBV4-1
clone_size: .
cdr3_aa: CASSQAGGGQSTQYF
cdr3_nt: TGCGCCAGCAGCCAAGCCGGCGGGGGGCAGTCCACGCAGTATTTT

cdr3_length: 14
j_call: TRBJ1-1
d_call: .
v_call: TRBV11-1
clone_size: .
cdr3_aa: CASSREGGNTEAFF
cdr3_nt: TGTGCCAGCAGCCGTGAGGGAGGAAACACTGAAGCTTTCTTT

cdr3_length: 12
j_call: TRBJ2-5
d_call: .
v_call: TRBV12-3/TRBV12-4
clone_size: once
cdr3_aa: CASGEAGETQYF
cdr3_nt: TGTGCGTCCGGGGAGGCAGGGGAGACCCAGTACTTC

cdr3_length: 17
j_call: TRBJ1-3
d_call: TRBD1
v_call: TRBV5-1
clone_size: once
cdr3_aa: CASSIEGGPSSGNTIYF
cdr3_nt: TGCGCCAGCAGCATAGAAGGGGGCCCTAGCTCTGGAAACACCATATATTTT

cdr3_length: 13
j_call: TRBJ2-7
d_call: .
v_call: TRBV30
clone_size: .
cdr3_aa: CAWSQGGTYEQYF
cdr3_nt: TGTGCCTGGAGTCAGGGTGGAACCTACGAGCAGTACTTC

cdr3_length: 15
j_call: TRBJ2-1
d_call: .
v_call: TRBV11-2
clone_size: .
cdr3_aa: CASSFPGIGDRNQFF
cdr3_nt: TGTGCCAGCAGCTTCCCGGGGATAGGTGACAGGAATCAGTTCTTC

cdr3_length: 12
j_call: TRBJ2-1
d_call: .
v_call: TRBV5-1
clone_size: .
cdr3_aa: CASSLASNEQFF
cdr3_nt: TGCGCCAGCAGCTTGGCTAGCAATGAGCAGTTCTTC

cdr3_length: 14
j_call: TRBJ1-2
d_call: TRBD1
v_call: TRBV6-6
clone_size: .
cdr3_aa: CASSYSTGEYGYTF
cdr3_nt: TGTGCCAGCAGTTACTCGACAGGGGAGTATGGCTACACCTTC

cdr3_length: 16
j_call: TRBJ1-5
d_call: TRBD1
v_call: TRBV28
clone_size: .
cdr3_aa: CASSPSGTGSNQPQHF
cdr3_nt: TGTGCCAGCAGTCCCTCCGGGACAGGATCTAATCAGCCCCAGCATTTT

cdr3_length: 13
j_call: TRBJ1-1
d_call: .
v_call: TRBV5-4
clone_size: .
cdr3_aa: CASSGGRTTEAFF
cdr3_nt: TGTGCCAGCAGCGGGGGGAGGACCACTGAAGCTTTCTTT